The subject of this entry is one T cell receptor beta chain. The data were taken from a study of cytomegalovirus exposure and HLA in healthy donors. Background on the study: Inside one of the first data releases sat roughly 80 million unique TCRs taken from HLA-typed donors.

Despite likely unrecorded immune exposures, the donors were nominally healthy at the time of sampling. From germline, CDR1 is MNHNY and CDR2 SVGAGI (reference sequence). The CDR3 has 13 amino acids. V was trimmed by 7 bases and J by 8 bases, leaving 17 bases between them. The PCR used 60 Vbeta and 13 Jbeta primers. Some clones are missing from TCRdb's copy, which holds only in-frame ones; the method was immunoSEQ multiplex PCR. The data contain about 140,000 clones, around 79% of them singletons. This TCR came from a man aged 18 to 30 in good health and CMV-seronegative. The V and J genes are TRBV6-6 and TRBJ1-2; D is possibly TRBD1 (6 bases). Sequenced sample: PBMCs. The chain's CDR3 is CASTQTGQTGYTF. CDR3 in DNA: TGTGCCAGCACCCAAACAGGACAGACCGGCTACACCTTC.